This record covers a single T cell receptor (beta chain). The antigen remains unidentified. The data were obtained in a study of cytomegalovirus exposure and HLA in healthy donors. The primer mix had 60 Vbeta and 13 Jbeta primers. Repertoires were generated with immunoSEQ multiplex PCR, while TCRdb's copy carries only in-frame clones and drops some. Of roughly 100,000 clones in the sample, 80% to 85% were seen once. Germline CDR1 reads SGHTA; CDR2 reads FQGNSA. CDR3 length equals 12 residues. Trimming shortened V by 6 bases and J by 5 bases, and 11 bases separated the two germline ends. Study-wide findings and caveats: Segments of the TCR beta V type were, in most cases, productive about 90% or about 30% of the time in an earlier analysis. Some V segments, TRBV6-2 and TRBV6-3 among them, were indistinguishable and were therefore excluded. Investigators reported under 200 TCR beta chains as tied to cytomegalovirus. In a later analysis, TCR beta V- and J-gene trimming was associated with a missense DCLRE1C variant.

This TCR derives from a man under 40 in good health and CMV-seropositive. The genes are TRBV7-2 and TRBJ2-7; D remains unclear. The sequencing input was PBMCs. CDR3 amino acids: CASSLTRDEQYF. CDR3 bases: TGTGCCAGCAGTCTAACTCGGGACGAGCAGTACTTC.